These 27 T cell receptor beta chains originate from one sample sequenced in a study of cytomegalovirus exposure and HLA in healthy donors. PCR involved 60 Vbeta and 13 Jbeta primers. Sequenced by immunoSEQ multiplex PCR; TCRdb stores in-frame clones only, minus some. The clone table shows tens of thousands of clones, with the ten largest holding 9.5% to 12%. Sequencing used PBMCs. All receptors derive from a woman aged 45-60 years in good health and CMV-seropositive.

In DNA, the CDR3 is TGTGCCTGGAGGGGGGGGACAGGAGTTTCACCCCTCCACTTT. Residues: CAWRGGTGVSPLHF. This sequence joins TRBV30 and TRBJ1-6; TRBD1 matches 8 bases. The germline V gene has CDR1 GTSNPN and CDR2 SVGIG (reference sequence). Losses at the gene ends were 3 bases for V and 9 bases for J; bases not matched to a gene: 7. This CDR3 is built from 14 residues.

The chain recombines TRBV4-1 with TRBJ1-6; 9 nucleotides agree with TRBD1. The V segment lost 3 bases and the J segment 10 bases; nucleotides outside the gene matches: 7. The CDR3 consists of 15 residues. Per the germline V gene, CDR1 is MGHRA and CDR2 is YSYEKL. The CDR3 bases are TGCGCCAGCAGCCATCCCGGGACAGGGCAATCACCCCTCCACTTT. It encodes CASSHPGTGQSPLHF.

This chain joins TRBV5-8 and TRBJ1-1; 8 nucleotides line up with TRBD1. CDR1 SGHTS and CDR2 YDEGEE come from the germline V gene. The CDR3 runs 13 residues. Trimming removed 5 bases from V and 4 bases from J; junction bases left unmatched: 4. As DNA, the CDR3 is TGTGCCAGCAGGCCTACAGGGGGCACTGAAGCTTTCTTT. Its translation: CASRPTGGTEAFF. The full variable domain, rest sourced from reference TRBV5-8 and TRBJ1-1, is EAGVTQSPTHLIKTRGQQATLRCSPISGHTSVYWYQQALGLGLQFLLWYDEGEERNRGNFPPRFSGRQFPNYSSELNVNALELEDSALYLCASRPTGGTEAFFGQGTRLTVV.

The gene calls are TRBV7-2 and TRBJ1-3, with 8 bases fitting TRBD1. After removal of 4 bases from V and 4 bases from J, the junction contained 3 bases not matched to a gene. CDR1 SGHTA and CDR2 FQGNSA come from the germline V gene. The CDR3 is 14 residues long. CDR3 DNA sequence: TGTGCCAGCAGCTCCCAGGGGGCAGGAAACACCATATATTTT. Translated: CASSSQGAGNTIYF. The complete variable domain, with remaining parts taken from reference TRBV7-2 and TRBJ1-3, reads GAGVSQSPSNKVTEKGKDVELRCDPISGHTALYWYRQSLGQGLEFLIYFQGNSAPDKSGLPSDRFSAERTGGSVSTLTIQRTQQEDSAVYLCASSSQGAGNTIYFGEGSWLTVV.

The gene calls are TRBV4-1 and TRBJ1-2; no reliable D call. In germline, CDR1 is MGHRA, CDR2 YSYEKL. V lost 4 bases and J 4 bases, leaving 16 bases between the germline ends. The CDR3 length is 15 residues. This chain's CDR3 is CASSPGNAPGYGYTF. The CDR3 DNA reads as TGCGCCAGCAGCCCCGGGAACGCCCCTGGCTATGGCTACACCTTC.

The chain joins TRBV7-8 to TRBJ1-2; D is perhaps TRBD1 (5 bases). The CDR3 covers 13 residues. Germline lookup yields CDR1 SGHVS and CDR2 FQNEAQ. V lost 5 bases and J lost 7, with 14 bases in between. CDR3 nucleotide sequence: TGTGCCAGCAGCCAGACCTCAGGGATTGGCTACACCTTC. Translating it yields CASSQTSGIGYTF.

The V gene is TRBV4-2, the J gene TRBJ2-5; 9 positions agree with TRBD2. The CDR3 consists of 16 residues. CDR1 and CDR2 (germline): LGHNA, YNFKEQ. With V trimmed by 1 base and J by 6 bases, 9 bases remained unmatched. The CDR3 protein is CASSQGLAGGLKTQYF. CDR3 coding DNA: TGTGCCAGCAGCCAAGGTTTGGCGGGGGGGCTAAAGACCCAGTACTTC.

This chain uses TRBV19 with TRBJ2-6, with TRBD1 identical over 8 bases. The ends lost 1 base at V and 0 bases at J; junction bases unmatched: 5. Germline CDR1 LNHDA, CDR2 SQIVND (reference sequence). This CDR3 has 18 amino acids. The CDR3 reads CASSIAGQAFSGANVLTF. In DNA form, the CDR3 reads TGTGCCAGTAGTATAGCGGGACAGGCCTTCTCTGGGGCCAACGTCCTGACTTTC.

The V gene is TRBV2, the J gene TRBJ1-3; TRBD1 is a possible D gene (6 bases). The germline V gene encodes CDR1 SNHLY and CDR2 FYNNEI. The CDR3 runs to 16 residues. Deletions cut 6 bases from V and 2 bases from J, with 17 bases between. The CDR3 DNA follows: TGTGCCAGCAGGAAGGGGAACAGGGAGACTGGAAACACCATATATTTT. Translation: CASRKGNRETGNTIYF.

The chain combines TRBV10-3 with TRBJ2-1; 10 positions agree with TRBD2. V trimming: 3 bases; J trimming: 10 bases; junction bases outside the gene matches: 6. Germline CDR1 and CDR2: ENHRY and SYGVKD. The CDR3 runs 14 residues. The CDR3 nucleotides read TGTGCCATCAGTGAAACTAGCGGGACGGAAGAGCAGTTCTTC. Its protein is CAISETSGTEEQFF.

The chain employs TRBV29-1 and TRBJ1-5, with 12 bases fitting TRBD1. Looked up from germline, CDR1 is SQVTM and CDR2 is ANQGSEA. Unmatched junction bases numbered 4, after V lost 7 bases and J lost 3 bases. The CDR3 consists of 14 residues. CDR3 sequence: CSGGTGGLNQPQHF. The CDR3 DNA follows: TGCAGCGGGGGGACAGGGGGCCTCAATCAGCCCCAGCATTTT. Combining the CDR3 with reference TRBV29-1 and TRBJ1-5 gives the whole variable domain SAVISQKPSRDICQRGTSLTIQCQVDSQVTMMFWYRQQPGQSLTLIATANQGSEATYESGFVIDKFPISRPNLTFSTLTVSNMSPEDSSIYLCSGGTGGLNQPQHFGDGTRLSIL.

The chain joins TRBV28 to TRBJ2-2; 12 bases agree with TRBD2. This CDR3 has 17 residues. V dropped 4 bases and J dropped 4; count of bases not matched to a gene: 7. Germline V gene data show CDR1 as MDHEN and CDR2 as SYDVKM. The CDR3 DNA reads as TGTGCCAGCAGTTCCCTGACTAGCGGGAGTGGCACCGGGGAGCTGTTTTTT. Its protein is CASSSLTSGSGTGELFF.

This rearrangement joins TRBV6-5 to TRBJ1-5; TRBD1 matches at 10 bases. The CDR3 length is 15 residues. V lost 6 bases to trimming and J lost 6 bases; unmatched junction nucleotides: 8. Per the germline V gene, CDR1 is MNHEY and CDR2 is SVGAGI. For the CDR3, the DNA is TGTGCCAGCAGCTCCGGGACAGGGGCGGGTCAGCCCCAGCATTTT. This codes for CASSSGTGAGQPQHF.

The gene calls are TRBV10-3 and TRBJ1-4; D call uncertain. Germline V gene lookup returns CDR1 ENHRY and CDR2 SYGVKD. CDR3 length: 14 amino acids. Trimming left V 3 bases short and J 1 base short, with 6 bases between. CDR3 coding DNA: TGTGCCATCAGTGATGGAGGAACTAATGAAAAACTGTTTTTT. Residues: CAISDGGTNEKLFF.

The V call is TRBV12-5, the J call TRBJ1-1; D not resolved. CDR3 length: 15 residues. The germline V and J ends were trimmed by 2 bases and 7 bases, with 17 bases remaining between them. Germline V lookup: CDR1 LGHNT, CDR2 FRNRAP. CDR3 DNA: TGTGCTAGTGGTTTGACAACGCGGGATGGCCTTGAAGCTTTCTTT. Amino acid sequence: CASGLTTRDGLEAFF.

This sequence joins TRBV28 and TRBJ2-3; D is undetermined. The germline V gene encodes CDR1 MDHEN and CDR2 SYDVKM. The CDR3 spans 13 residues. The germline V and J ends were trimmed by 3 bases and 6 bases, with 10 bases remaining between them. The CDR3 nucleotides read TGTGCCAGCAGTTTCCCTCTACGGGATACGCAGTATTTT. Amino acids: CASSFPLRDTQYF.

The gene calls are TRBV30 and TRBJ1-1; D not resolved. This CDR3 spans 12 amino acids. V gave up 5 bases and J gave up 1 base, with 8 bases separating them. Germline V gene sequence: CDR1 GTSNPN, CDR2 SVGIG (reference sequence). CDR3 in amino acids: CAWQVGNTEAFF. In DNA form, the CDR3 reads TGTGCCTGGCAGGTGGGGAACACTGAAGCTTTCTTT. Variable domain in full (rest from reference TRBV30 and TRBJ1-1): SQTIHQWPATLVQPVGSPLSLECTVEGTSNPNLYWYRQAAGRGLQLLFYSVGIGQISSEVPQNLSASRPQDRQFILSSKKLLLSDSGFYLCAWQVGNTEAFFGQGTRLTVV.

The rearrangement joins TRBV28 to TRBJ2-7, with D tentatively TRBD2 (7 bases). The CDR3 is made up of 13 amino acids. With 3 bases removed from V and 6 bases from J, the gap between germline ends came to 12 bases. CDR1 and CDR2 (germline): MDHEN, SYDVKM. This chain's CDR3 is CASSFGGLPEQYF. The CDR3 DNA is TGTGCCAGCAGTTTCGGGGGGCTTCCCGAGCAGTACTTC.

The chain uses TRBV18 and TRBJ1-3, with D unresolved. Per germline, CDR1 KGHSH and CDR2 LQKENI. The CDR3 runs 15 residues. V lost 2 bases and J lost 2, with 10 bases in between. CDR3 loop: CASSPWEVPGNTIYF. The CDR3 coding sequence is TGTGCCAGCTCACCATGGGAGGTACCTGGAAACACCATATATTTT. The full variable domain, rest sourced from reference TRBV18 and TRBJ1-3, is NAGVMQNPRHLVRRRGQEARLRCSPMKGHSHVYWYRQLPEEGLKFMVYLQKENIIDESGMPKERFSAEFPKEGPSILRIQQVVRGDSAAYFCASSPWEVPGNTIYFGEGSWLTVV.

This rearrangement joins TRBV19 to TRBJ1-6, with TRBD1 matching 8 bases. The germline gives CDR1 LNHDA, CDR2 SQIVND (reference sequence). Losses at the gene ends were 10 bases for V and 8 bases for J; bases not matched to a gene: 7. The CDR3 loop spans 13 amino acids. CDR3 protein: CATRPGGDSPLHF. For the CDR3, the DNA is TGTGCCACCCGTCCAGGGGGCGATTCACCCCTCCACTTT.

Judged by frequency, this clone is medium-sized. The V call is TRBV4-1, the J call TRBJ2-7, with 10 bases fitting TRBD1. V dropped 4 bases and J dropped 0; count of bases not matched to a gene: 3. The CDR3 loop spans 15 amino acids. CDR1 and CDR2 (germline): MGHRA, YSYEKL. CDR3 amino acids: CASSLRTGGSYEQYF. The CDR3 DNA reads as TGCGCCAGCAGCCTTCGGACAGGGGGCTCCTACGAGCAGTACTTC.

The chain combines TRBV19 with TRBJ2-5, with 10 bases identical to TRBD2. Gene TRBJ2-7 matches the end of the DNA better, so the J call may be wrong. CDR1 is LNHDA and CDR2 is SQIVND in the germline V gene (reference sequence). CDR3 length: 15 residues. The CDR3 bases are TGTGCCAGTAGTATTGCTAGCGGGAGAGTGTACGAGCAGTACTTC. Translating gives CASSIASGRVYEQYF.

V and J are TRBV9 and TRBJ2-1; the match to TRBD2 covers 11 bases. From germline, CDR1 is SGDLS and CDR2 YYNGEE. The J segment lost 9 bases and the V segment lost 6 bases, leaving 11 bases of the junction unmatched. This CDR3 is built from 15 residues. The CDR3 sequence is CASTPHSGGAGEQFF. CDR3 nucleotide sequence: TGTGCCAGCACCCCTCATAGCGGGGGGGCGGGTGAGCAGTTCTTC.

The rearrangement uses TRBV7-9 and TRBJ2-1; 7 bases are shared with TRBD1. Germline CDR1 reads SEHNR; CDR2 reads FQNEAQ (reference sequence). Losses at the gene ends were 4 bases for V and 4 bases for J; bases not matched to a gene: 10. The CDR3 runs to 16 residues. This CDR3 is CASSSQGESRYNEQFF. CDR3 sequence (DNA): TGTGCCAGCAGCTCCCAGGGGGAATCGCGGTACAATGAGCAGTTCTTC.

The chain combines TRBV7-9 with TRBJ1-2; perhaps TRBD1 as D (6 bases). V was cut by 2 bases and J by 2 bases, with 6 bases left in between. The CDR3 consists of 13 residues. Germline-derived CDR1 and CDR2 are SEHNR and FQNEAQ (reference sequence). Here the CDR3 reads CASSLQGNYGYTF. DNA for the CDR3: TGTGCCAGCAGCTTACAGGGGAACTATGGCTACACCTTC.

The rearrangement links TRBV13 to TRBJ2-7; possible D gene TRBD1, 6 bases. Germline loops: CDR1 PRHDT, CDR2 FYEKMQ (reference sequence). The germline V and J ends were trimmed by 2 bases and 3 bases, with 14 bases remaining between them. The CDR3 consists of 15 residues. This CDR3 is CASSLQDRLRYEQYF. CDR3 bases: TGTGCCAGCAGCTTACAAGACAGGTTACGCTACGAGCAGTACTTC. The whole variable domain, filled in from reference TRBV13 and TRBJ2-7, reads AAGVIQSPRHLIKEKRETATLKCYPIPRHDTVYWYQQGPGQDPQFLISFYEKMQSDKGSIPDRFSAQQFSDYHSELNMSSLELGDSALYFCASSLQDRLRYEQYFGPGTRLTVT.

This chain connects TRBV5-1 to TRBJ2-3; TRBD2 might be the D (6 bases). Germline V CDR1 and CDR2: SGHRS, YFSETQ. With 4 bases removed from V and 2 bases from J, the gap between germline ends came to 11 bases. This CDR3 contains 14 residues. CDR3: CASSLGTYTDTQYF. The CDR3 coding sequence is TGCGCCAGCAGCCTCGGGACTTACACAGATACGCAGTATTTT.